The rows below give T cell receptor beta chains drawn from one sample of a study of OX40 agonist ivuxolimab in advanced cancers. Clones were sequenced by immunoSEQ multiplex PCR, and TCRdb holds only the in-frame ones, with some missing. This table has about 150,000 clones, roughly 94% appearing once. The input for sequencing was CD4+ or CD8+ T cells sorted from blood, taken in a trial of the OX40 agonist ivuxolimab. These receptors came from an adult with an advanced solid tumor such as melanoma, head and neck, liver or kidney cancer. Both conserved end residues are part of each CDR3. Each record gives: J gene, CDR3 length, clone size, V gene, D gene, CDR3 DNA, CDR3 protein. The D gene is left open where the match is weak. Clone size is given for some rows only: seen once, a few or many times, or a class if the clone is expanded.

j_call: TRBJ1-3
cdr3_length: 16
clone_size: .
v_call: TRBV2
d_call: .
cdr3_nt: TGTGCCAGCAGTTCGAGACAAGCTAAGAGCGGAAACACCATATATTTT
cdr3_aa: CASSSRQAKSGNTIYF

j_call: TRBJ2-7
cdr3_length: 15
clone_size: .
v_call: TRBV6-5
d_call: TRBD1
cdr3_nt: TGTGCCAGCAGTTATAGGGACAGGGGGTCCTACGAGCAGTACTTC
cdr3_aa: CASSYRDRGSYEQYF

j_call: TRBJ2-3
cdr3_length: 16
clone_size: .
v_call: TRBV7-2
d_call: TRBD2
cdr3_nt: TGTGCCAGCAGCCCCAATAGCGGGGGGGCGTTGAATACGCAGTATTTT
cdr3_aa: CASSPNSGGALNTQYF

j_call: TRBJ1-2
cdr3_length: 14
clone_size: .
v_call: TRBV9
d_call: .
cdr3_nt: TGTGCCAGCAGCGTAGCGGGGCAGGCCTATGGCTACACCTTC
cdr3_aa: CASSVAGQAYGYTF

j_call: TRBJ1-3
cdr3_length: 16
clone_size: .
v_call: TRBV9
d_call: .
cdr3_nt: TGTGCCAGCAGCCCCCGTTTTGGGCTCTCTGGAAACACCATATATTTT
cdr3_aa: CASSPRFGLSGNTIYF

j_call: TRBJ2-1
cdr3_length: 15
clone_size: .
v_call: TRBV19
d_call: TRBD1
cdr3_nt: TGTGCCAGTAGCGACACAGGGGGGACCTACAATGAGCAGTTCTTC
cdr3_aa: CASSDTGGTYNEQFF

j_call: TRBJ2-1
cdr3_length: 13
clone_size: .
v_call: TRBV18
d_call: .
cdr3_nt: TGTGCCAGCTCAGGGGCCATCTACAATGAGCAGTTCTTC
cdr3_aa: CASSGAIYNEQFF

j_call: TRBJ1-2
cdr3_length: 14
clone_size: .
v_call: TRBV7-2
d_call: TRBD1
cdr3_nt: TGTGCCAGCAGCCCCGGGACAGTAAACTATGGCTACACCTTC
cdr3_aa: CASSPGTVNYGYTF

j_call: TRBJ2-7
cdr3_length: 16
clone_size: once
v_call: TRBV5-4
d_call: TRBD2
cdr3_nt: TGTGCCAGCAGCTTTGGGGGACTAGCGGGAAACTACGAGCAGTACTTC
cdr3_aa: CASSFGGLAGNYEQYF

j_call: TRBJ2-5
cdr3_length: 17
clone_size: .
v_call: TRBV19
d_call: .
cdr3_nt: TGTGCCAGTAGTACCTACTACTTAGGCCTACCCAGAGAGACCCAGTACTTC
cdr3_aa: CASSTYYLGLPRETQYF

j_call: TRBJ1-1
cdr3_length: 16
clone_size: .
v_call: TRBV27
d_call: .
cdr3_nt: TGTGCCAGCAGTCCGATAAGGAACACCCTCGTCACTGAAGCTTTCTTT
cdr3_aa: CASSPIRNTLVTEAFF

j_call: TRBJ1-4
cdr3_length: 15
clone_size: .
v_call: TRBV18
d_call: TRBD1
cdr3_nt: TGTGCCAGCTCACTAAGACAGGGCCCTAATGAAAAACTGTTTTTT
cdr3_aa: CASSLRQGPNEKLFF

j_call: TRBJ1-4
cdr3_length: 15
clone_size: .
v_call: TRBV15
d_call: TRBD1
cdr3_nt: TGTGCCACCAGCAGAGCGGGACAGGGGATGGAAAAACTGTTTTTT
cdr3_aa: CATSRAGQGMEKLFF

j_call: TRBJ2-5
cdr3_length: 15
clone_size: .
v_call: TRBV7-2
d_call: .
cdr3_nt: TGTGCCAGCAGTTACCCCTCAGGTGGGGTAGAGACCCAGTACTTC
cdr3_aa: CASSYPSGGVETQYF

j_call: TRBJ2-2
cdr3_length: 15
clone_size: .
v_call: TRBV18
d_call: .
cdr3_nt: TGTGCCAGCTCACCACTGCTTCAGAACACCGGGGAGCTGTTTTTT
cdr3_aa: CASSPLLQNTGELFF

j_call: TRBJ2-3
cdr3_length: 13
clone_size: .
v_call: TRBV5-6
d_call: .
cdr3_nt: TGTGCCAGCAGCTCCCCTAGCACAGATACGCAGTATTTT
cdr3_aa: CASSSPSTDTQYF

j_call: TRBJ2-7
cdr3_length: 14
clone_size: few
v_call: TRBV7-9
d_call: .
cdr3_nt: TGTGCCAGCAGCTTAGAGGGGTCCTCCTACGAGCAGTACTTC
cdr3_aa: CASSLEGSSYEQYF

j_call: TRBJ2-5
cdr3_length: 14
clone_size: .
v_call: TRBV7-2
d_call: .
cdr3_nt: TGTGCCAGCACCAACCCAGGGGCAAGGGAGACCCAGTACTTC
cdr3_aa: CASTNPGARETQYF

j_call: TRBJ1-3
cdr3_length: 12
clone_size: .
v_call: TRBV30
d_call: .
cdr3_nt: TGTGCCTGGAAACAGTCTGGAAACACCATATATTTT
cdr3_aa: CAWKQSGNTIYF

j_call: TRBJ2-4
cdr3_length: 17
clone_size: .
v_call: TRBV28
d_call: TRBD2
cdr3_nt: TGTGCCAGCAGGACTAGCGGTCACGACCCCAATACAAACATTCAGTACTTC
cdr3_aa: CASRTSGHDPNTNIQYF

j_call: TRBJ1-3
cdr3_length: 16
clone_size: .
v_call: TRBV15
d_call: .
cdr3_nt: TGTGCCACCGCACGGACCCAAAAATTTACGGGAAACACCATATATTTT
cdr3_aa: CATARTQKFTGNTIYF

j_call: TRBJ2-7
cdr3_length: 12
clone_size: .
v_call: TRBV7-2
d_call: .
cdr3_nt: TGTGCCAGCAGCTGGCGCGCCTACGAGCAGTACTTC
cdr3_aa: CASSWRAYEQYF

j_call: TRBJ2-1
cdr3_length: 17
clone_size: .
v_call: TRBV10-3
d_call: TRBD2
cdr3_nt: TGTGCCATCAGTGAGTCGAAGGGACTAGCGGGCCCTAATGAGCAGTTCTTC
cdr3_aa: CAISESKGLAGPNEQFF

j_call: TRBJ1-1
cdr3_length: 15
clone_size: .
v_call: TRBV18
d_call: .
cdr3_nt: TGTGCCAGCTCACCGAATCGGGGGGGAGACACTGAAGCTTTCTTT
cdr3_aa: CASSPNRGGDTEAFF

j_call: TRBJ2-2
cdr3_length: 19
clone_size: once
v_call: TRBV4-1
d_call: TRBD1
cdr3_nt: TGCGCCAGCAGCCAAGATTGGGGGACAGGGGGCGCGGGAACCGGGGAGCTGTTTTTT
cdr3_aa: CASSQDWGTGGAGTGELFF

j_call: TRBJ1-1
cdr3_length: 15
clone_size: .
v_call: TRBV7-6
d_call: TRBD1
cdr3_nt: TGTGCCAGCAGCTTAGGACAGGGGGCGGCCACTGAAGCTTTCTTT
cdr3_aa: CASSLGQGAATEAFF

j_call: TRBJ2-1
cdr3_length: 13
clone_size: .
v_call: TRBV18
d_call: TRBD2
cdr3_nt: TGTGCCAGCTCACCGGGGAGGGGTAATGAGCAGTTCTTC
cdr3_aa: CASSPGRGNEQFF